Listed here is a single T cell receptor (beta chain). In the source study's methods: Quantification of nucleated cells was approximated via reference gene primer amplification. Sequencing used immunoSEQ multiplex PCR; TCRdb keeps in-frame clones, though not all of them. V and J calls plus clone size are reproduced from that table; the DNA served to infer D and trimming. In the table there are about 80,000 clones, about four fifths of which are singletons. The source of the sample is a study of blood T cell repertoires in COVID-19. On the study more broadly: Samples taken during acute and convalescent COVID-19 were collected in the United States, Italy and Spain. Sources were T cells, B-cell-depleted T cells, or PBMCs; the material itself was cDNA or gDNA.

V was pared by 0 bases and J by 8 bases, with 14 bases between. CDR3 length: 15 residues. The germline V gene has CDR1 MGHRA and CDR2 YSYEKL. The sequence derives from a human donor in a cohort sampled during active COVID-19. The V and J genes are TRBV4-1 and TRBJ1-3; D is perhaps TRBD1 (5 bases). Source material: peripheral blood. In DNA, the CDR3 is TGCGCCAGCAGCCAAGATGCGGGGGGAGCGGACACCATATATTTT. This encodes CASSQDAGGADTIYF.